Reported below is one T cell receptor (beta chain). This entry comes from a study of T cells in tumors after PD-1 blockade. Study details: No patient had prior checkpoint blockade, systemic immunosuppression, or radiotherapy within 4 weeks. Treatment was either pembrolizumab 200 mg every 3 weeks or cemiplimab 350 mg every 2 weeks. Daily vismodegib 150 mg continued in a subset of anti-PD-1-treated patients. Peripheral blood samples averaged around 38,000 unique clonotypes and more than 90,000 templates.

With 6 bases clipped from V and 4 bases from J, the junction kept 4 bases outside the gene matches. This CDR3 region has 13 residues. Libraries were prepared by immunoSEQ multiplex PCR; TCRdb keeps only in-frame clonotypes and omits some of them. Of tens of thousands of clones in the sample, just under 80% were seen once. This clonotype originated in a human donor with basal cell carcinoma. Source: PBMCs, taken before anti-PD-1 treatment. The chain combines TRBV12-3 or TRBV12-4 with TRBJ1-2; 8 bases align to TRBD1. CDR3 nucleotides: TGTGCCAGCAGGCCGACAGGGGCCTATGGCTACACCTTC. This codes for CASRPTGAYGYTF.